Below are 3 T cell receptor beta chains sequenced from a single sample in a study of blood T cell repertoires in COVID-19. The data were produced by immunoSEQ multiplex PCR, yet TCRdb's version contains in-frame clones alone and is incomplete. The table records 150,000 to 200,000 clones, around nine tenths of them present only once. Sequencing was carried out using peripheral blood. The receptors derive from a man aged 35-49 years with acute or convalescent COVID-19.

This clone has only one observation. V gene TRBV10-3 combines with J gene TRBJ2-2; D remains ambiguous. V was cut by 0 bases and J by 3 bases, with 17 bases left in between. The CDR3 is made up of 18 amino acids. The germline V gene encodes CDR1 ENHRY and CDR2 SYGVKD. The CDR3 DNA sequence: TGTGCCATCAGTGAGTCGAGGCTAACCCGGGTTGACACCGGGGAGCTGTTTTTT. It yields the protein CAISESRLTRVDTGELFF.

The rearrangement links TRBV5-4 to TRBJ1-1, with 8 nucleotides matching TRBD1. This CDR3 is built from 19 residues. Looked up from germline, CDR1 is SGHNT and CDR2 is YYREEE (reference sequence). V trimming: 2 bases; J trimming: 1 base; junction bases outside the gene matches: 16. CDR3 loop: CASSFPGQVTDPENTEAFF. The CDR3, as DNA: TGTGCCAGCAGCTTCCCGGGACAGGTTACCGATCCAGAGAACACTGAAGCTTTCTTT.

The V call is TRBV5-1, the J call TRBJ2-3; tentative D call: TRBD2 (7 bases). The CDR3 is 15 amino acids. Trimming took 1 base from V and 4 from J, leaving 13 bases between them. The germline V gene encodes CDR1 SGHRS and CDR2 YFSETQ. CDR3 in amino acids: CASSLLGGPPDTQYF. DNA of the CDR3: TGCGCCAGCAGCTTGCTGGGGGGGCCGCCAGATACGCAGTATTTT.